The 21 T cell receptor beta chains reported below all come from one sample, sequenced in a study of CD8+CD57+ T cells in acquired aplastic anemia. It was genomic DNA that served as the template for profiling TCR beta VDJ and CDR3. TCRdb reprocessed the reads via MiXCR and lists one record per CDR3 protein. Altogether hundreds of thousands of distinct CDR3 sequences are present, around 30% being singletons, with the ten largest covering 0.75% to 0.95%. Patients included in sequencing had previously demonstrated CD8+CD57+ cell expansion by flow cytometry. Source material: sorted CD4+, CD8+, or CD8+CD57+ T cells (not recorded which) from PBMCs. The receptors here all came from a human donor with aplastic anemia.

This clonotype was detected many times. The chain combines TRBV20-1 with TRBJ2-5; TRBD1 matches 9 bases. This CDR3 has 14 amino acids. V lost 6 bases, J lost 3 bases, and 8 bases stayed unmatched. Germline lookup yields CDR1 DFQATT and CDR2 SNEGSKA (reference sequence). CDR3 nucleotides: TGCAGTGCCGGACAGGGGCGTGGGAAAGAGACCCAGTACTTC. Amino acids: CSAGQGRGKETQYF.

The J gene is TRBJ1-2, the V gene TRBV7-2, with unresolved D. The germline V gene encodes CDR1 SGHTA and CDR2 FQGNSA. The ends were cut back, 3 bases at V and 4 bases at J, with 15 bases in the middle. The CDR3 consists of 15 residues. CDR3 in DNA: TGTGCCAGCAGCTTGACCGAGCACCAATTCTATGGCTACACCTTC. Translated: CASSLTEHQFYGYTF.

This clonotype was detected a few times. The CDR3 coding sequence is TGCAGTGCTAGAAAAGGGGGCTCTGGGGCCAACGTCCTGACTTTC. This gives the protein CSARKGGSGANVLTF. V usage is TRBV20-1 and J usage is TRBJ2-6, with D perhaps matching TRBD1 (6 bases). Germline-derived CDR1 and CDR2 are DFQATT and SNEGSKA (reference sequence). This CDR3 contains 15 residues. Trimming took off 2 bases at V and 0 bases at J, with 8 bases between the two ends.

The chain couples TRBV24-1 to TRBJ1-4; D is perhaps TRBD1 (6 bases). The ends were cut back, 6 bases at V and 4 bases at J, with 11 bases in the middle. Germline CDR1 reads KGHDR; CDR2 reads SFDVKD. CDR3 length equals 14 residues. CDR3 protein: CATSQRGFNEKLFF. In DNA form, the CDR3 reads TGTGCCACCAGTCAAAGGGGGTTTAATGAAAAACTGTTTTTT.

This clonotype appeared a few times. The chain recombines TRBV6-7 with TRBJ2-7; no firm D call. TRBV6-7 belongs to the ORF category, with a function that is uncertain. The CDR3 extends over 12 amino acids. V gave up 6 bases and J gave up 7 bases, with 13 bases separating them. The CDR3 spells CASRPTPGEQYF. CDR3 bases: TGTGCCAGCAGACCGACGCCAGGTGAGCAGTACTTC.

This clonotype has more than one count but fewer than ten. Written as DNA, the CDR3 is TGTGCCAGCAGCTTTAGTGGGAACCCATCTTATAATTCACCCCTCCACTTT. Protein sequence: CASSFSGNPSYNSPLHF. V and J are TRBV11-2 and TRBJ1-6; the D is unclear. This CDR3 region has 17 residues. The ends were cut back, 3 bases at V and 4 bases at J, with 16 bases in the middle. Germline V lookup: CDR1 SGHAT, CDR2 FQNNGV. The full variable domain, with the rest looked up from reference TRBV11-2 and TRBJ1-6, is EAGVAQSPRYKIIEKRQSVAFWCNPISGHATLYWYQQILGQGPKLLIQFQNNGVVDDSQLPKDRFSAERLKGVDSTLKIQPAKLEDSAVYLCASSFSGNPSYNSPLHFGNGTRLTVT.

This clonotype was seen ten or more times. CDR3 in DNA: TGCAGCGTTGAGACAAGGACGGGTAATAACTATGGCTACACCTTC. It is translated as CSVETRTGNNYGYTF. The chain employs TRBV29-1 and TRBJ1-2; D not certain. This CDR3 has 15 amino acids. Germline V CDR1 and CDR2: SQVTM, ANQGSEA. The V end was cut by 3 bases, the J end by 1 base, with 15 bases between.

This clonotype showed up many times. The V and J genes are TRBV20-1 and TRBJ2-3; TRBD2 matches 7 bases. The CDR3 has 11 residues. Germline lookup yields CDR1 DFQATT and CDR2 SNEGSKA (reference sequence). The J segment lost 6 bases and the V segment lost 6 bases, leaving 3 bases of the junction unmatched. CDR3 sequence: CSAGGLDTQYF. As DNA, the CDR3 is TGCAGTGCGGGGGGGTTGGATACGCAGTATTTT.

Regarding this clonotype: One junction end disagrees with the germline gene, perhaps due to a read error. The chain combines TRBV7-3 with TRBJ2-2; 7 bases match TRBD2. The CDR3 has 15 residues. Germline-derived CDR1 and CDR2 are SGHTA and FQGTGA. The CDR3 loop is CVSSPGTTNTGELFF. As DNA, the CDR3 is TGTGTCAGCAGCCCCGGGACTACCAACACCGGGGAGCTGTTTTTT.

Remarks on this clonotype: A read error may explain this, as a much larger clone is one base away. The rearrangement joins TRBV2 to TRBJ2-3, with TRBD2 as a possible D gene (6 bases). The CDR3 totals 13 residues. The ends were cut back, 7 bases at V and 5 bases at J, with 13 bases in the middle. Germline-derived CDR1 and CDR2 are SNHLY and FYNNEI. The CDR3 coding sequence is TGTGCCAGCAATGACGGGGGTTTAGATACGCAGTATTTT. Amino acids: CASNDGGLDTQYF.

This clonotype appeared many times. CDR3 region: CASSIDGHRTSGTLYYEQYF. CDR3 DNA: TGTGCCAGTAGTATAGACGGACACAGGACTAGCGGGACACTTTACTACGAGCAGTACTTC. This chain connects TRBV19 to TRBJ2-7, with TRBD2 identical over 12 bases. CDR1 is LNHDA and CDR2 is SQIVND in the germline V gene (reference sequence). The CDR3 contains 20 residues. V gave up 0 bases and J gave up 3 bases; unmatched junction bases: 15.

The J gene is TRBJ2-1, the V gene TRBV14; 7 nucleotides agree with TRBD1. The CDR3 totals 15 residues. Germline V gene sequence: CDR1 SGHDN, CDR2 FVKESK. The V gene end was trimmed by 8 bases and the J gene end by 4 bases; junction bases not matched to a gene: 11. Written as DNA, the CDR3 is TGTGCCAGCTCACCCGGGACAGTCGGGTACAATGAGCAGTTCTTC. The encoded protein is CASSPGTVGYNEQFF.

This clonotype was counted many times. The gene calls are TRBV20-1 and TRBJ1-6, with D maybe TRBD1 (6 bases). Trimming took 4 bases from V and 10 from J, leaving 14 bases between them. The CDR3 totals 13 residues. Per the germline V gene, CDR1 is DFQATT and CDR2 is SNEGSKA (reference sequence). For the CDR3, the DNA is TGCAGTGCTAAACAGGGTTCGGGCTCACCCCTCCACTTT. It yields the protein CSAKQGSGSPLHF.

This chain connects TRBV2 to TRBJ2-1, with a possible D match to TRBD2 (5 bases). The germline gives CDR1 SNHLY, CDR2 FYNNEI. The CDR3 has 15 amino acids. V gave up 7 bases and J gave up 8 bases, with 21 bases separating them. CDR3 sequence reads: CASKVRASSSDEQFF. CDR3 nucleotide sequence: TGTGCCAGCAAGGTGAGGGCTAGTAGCAGTGATGAGCAGTTCTTC.

V and J are TRBV7-3 and TRBJ1-3; tentative D call: TRBD1 (5 bases). The CDR3 spans 13 residues. Trimming left V 1 base short and J 7 bases short, with 8 bases between. The germline V gene has CDR1 SGHTA and CDR2 FQGTGA. CDR3 residues: CASSLRDFNTIYF. The CDR3 DNA is TGTGCCAGCAGCTTAAGGGACTTCAACACCATATATTTT.

This clonotype came up a few times. CDR3 sequence (DNA): TGTGCGGTAGGGGTTGGAAACACCATATATTTT. Residues: CAVGVGNTIYF. This sequence joins TRBV6-1 and TRBJ1-3; D is possibly TRBD1 (5 bases). The CDR3 extends over 11 amino acids. Germline assignment: CDR1 MNHNS and CDR2 SASEGT.

This chain connects TRBV6-1 to TRBJ1-5; D not certain. The CDR3 spans 13 residues. Trimming removed 6 bases at V and 0 bases at J, with 6 bases between. The germline V gene encodes CDR1 MNHNS and CDR2 SASEGT. The CDR3 DNA sequence: TGTGCCAGCAGAGTTCCTAGCAATCAGCCCCAGCATTTT. It is translated as CASRVPSNQPQHF.

This clonotype showed up just a few times. The chain uses TRBV2 and TRBJ2-7; D is possibly TRBD2 (7 bases). The CDR3 has 12 residues. Per germline, CDR1 SNHLY and CDR2 FYNNEI. V was trimmed by 6 bases and J by 6 bases, leaving 12 bases between them. The CDR3 sequence is CASRQGGTEQYF. The DNA for the CDR3 is TGTGCCAGCAGACAGGGAGGGACCGAGCAGTACTTC. Based on the CDR3 plus reference TRBV2 and TRBJ2-7, the full variable domain is EPEVTQTPSHQVTQMGQEVILRCVPISNHLYFYWYRQILGQKVEFLVSFYNNEISEKSEIFDDQFSVERPDGSNFTLKIRSTKLEDSAMYFCASRQGGTEQYFGPGTRLTVT.

This clonotype showed up many times. The chain employs TRBV15 and TRBJ1-6; D remains unclear. Germline V gene sequence: CDR1 LNHNV, CDR2 YYDKDF (reference sequence). The CDR3 is 16 residues long. V lost 3 bases, J lost 0 bases, and 9 bases lay in between. This chain's CDR3 is CATSSRRSSYNSPLHF. For the CDR3, the DNA is TGTGCCACCAGCAGCAGACGGAGCTCCTATAATTCACCCCTCCACTTT.

This clonotype has ten or more counts. This chain uses TRBV2 with TRBJ2-5, with D possibly matching TRBD2 (5 bases). The germline V gene has CDR1 SNHLY and CDR2 FYNNEI. V was shortened by 11 bases and J by 5 bases, with 15 bases between the two germline ends. The CDR3 has 12 residues. CDR3 sequence reads: CAPRQDWETQYF. CDR3 DNA sequence: TGTGCCCCCCGGCAGGACTGGGAGACCCAGTACTTC.

A note on this clonotype: Mismatch with germline at one junction end may stem from a read error. The J gene is TRBJ2-7, the V gene TRBV2; TRBD2 is a possible D gene (5 bases). This CDR3 contains 14 residues. CDR1 is SNHLY, CDR2 FYNNEI, per germline. CDR3 residues: CASSLADSSYEQHF. CDR3 DNA sequence: TGTGCCAGCAGCCTAGCCGATAGCTCCTACGAGCAGCACTTC.